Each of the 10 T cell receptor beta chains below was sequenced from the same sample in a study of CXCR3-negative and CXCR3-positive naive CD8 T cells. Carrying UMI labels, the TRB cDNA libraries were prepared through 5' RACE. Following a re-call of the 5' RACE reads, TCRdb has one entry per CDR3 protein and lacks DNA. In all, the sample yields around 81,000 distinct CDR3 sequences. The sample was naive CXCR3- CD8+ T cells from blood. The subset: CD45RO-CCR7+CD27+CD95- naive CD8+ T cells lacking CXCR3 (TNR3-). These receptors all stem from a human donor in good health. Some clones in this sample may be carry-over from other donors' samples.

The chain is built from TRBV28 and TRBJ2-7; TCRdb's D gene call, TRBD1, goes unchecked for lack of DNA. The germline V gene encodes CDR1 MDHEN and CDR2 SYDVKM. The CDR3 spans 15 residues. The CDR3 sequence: CASITPGTASYEQYF.

The CDR3 sequence: CASSFASAYEQYF. The chain carries TRBV5-1 and TRBJ2-7. Germline assignment: CDR1 SGHRS and CDR2 YFSETQ. The CDR3 has 13 residues.

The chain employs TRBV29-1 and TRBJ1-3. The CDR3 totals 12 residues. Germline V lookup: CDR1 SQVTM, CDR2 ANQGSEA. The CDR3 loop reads CSVGQGGNTIYF.

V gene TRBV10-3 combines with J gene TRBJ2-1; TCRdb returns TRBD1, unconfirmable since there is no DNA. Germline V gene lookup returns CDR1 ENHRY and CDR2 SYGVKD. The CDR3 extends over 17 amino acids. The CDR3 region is CAISDQRGQSSYNEQFF.

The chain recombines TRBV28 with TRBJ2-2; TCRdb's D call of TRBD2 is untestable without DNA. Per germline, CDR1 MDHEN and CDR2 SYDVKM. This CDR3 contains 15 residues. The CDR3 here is CASRATRENTGELFF.

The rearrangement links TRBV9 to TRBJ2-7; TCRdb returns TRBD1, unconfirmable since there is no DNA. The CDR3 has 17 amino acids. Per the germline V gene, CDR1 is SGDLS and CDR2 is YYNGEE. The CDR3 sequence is CASSVTGTGARGDEQCF.

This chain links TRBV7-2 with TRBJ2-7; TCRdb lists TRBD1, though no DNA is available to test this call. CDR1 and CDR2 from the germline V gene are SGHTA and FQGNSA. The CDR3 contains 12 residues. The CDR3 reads CAIEVTEPQQYF.

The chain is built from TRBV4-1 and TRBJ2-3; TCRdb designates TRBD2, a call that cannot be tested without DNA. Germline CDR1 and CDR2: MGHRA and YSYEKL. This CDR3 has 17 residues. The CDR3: CASSQEPLAGVPDTQYF.

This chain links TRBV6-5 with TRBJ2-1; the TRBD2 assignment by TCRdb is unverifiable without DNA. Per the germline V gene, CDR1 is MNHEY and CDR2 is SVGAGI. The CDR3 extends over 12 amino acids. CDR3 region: CASSYPLAEQFF.

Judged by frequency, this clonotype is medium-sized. The CDR3 loop reads CASSLDETSGTFEQFF. The chain recombines TRBV7-6 with TRBJ2-1; TCRdb selects TRBD2, and the lack of DNA leaves this call unchecked. The length of the CDR3 is 16 residues. CDR1 and CDR2 from the germline V gene are SGHVS and FNYEAQ.